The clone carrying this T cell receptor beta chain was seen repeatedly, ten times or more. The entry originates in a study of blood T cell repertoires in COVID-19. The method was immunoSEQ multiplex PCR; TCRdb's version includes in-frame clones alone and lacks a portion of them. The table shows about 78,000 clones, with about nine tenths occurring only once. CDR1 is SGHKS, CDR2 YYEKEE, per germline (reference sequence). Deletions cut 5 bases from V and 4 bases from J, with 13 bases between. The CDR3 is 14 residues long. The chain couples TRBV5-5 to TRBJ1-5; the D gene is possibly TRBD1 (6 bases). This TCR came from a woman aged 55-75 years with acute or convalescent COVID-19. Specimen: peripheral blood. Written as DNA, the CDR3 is TGTGCCAGCAGGCCAGGGGTAGGGAATCAGCCCCAGCATTTT. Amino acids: CASRPGVGNQPQHF.